This TCR beta chain originates from a study of cytomegalovirus exposure and HLA in healthy donors. Germline V gives CDR1 MNHNS, CDR2 SASEGT. The CDR3 spans 15 residues. Deletions cut 7 bases from V and 6 bases from J, with 21 bases between. Findings and limits, study-wide: Cytomegalovirus status was reportedly diagnosed by the classifier with high specificity and sensitivity.

Some clones are missing from TCRdb's copy, which holds only in-frame ones; the method was immunoSEQ multiplex PCR. The table lists some 140,000 clones, approximately 84% of them singletons. A few counts support this clone. The antigen is undetermined. The V gene is TRBV6-1, the J gene TRBJ1-2; no clear D gene. The sample comprised PBMCs. This receptor was taken from a woman in her thirties in good health and CMV-seronegative. The chain's CDR3 is CASNTPFWRDDGYTF. The CDR3 DNA sequence: TGTGCCAGCAACACTCCTTTCTGGCGGGATGATGGCTACACCTTC.